The present TCR beta chain was sequenced within a study of beta chain features in type 1 diabetes. The germline CDR1 and CDR2 sequences are SEHNR and FQNEAQ (reference sequence). The CDR3 is 15 amino acids. The V gene end was trimmed by 1 base and the J gene end by 6 bases; junction bases not matched to a gene: 6. Of the isolated RNA, all was reverse transcribed, and so the sequenced material was expressed TCRB transcripts. Only in-frame clones appear in the TCRdb table, and some are missing; sequencing was by immunoSEQ multiplex PCR. The sample carries approximately 150,000 clones, roughly 9.7% recorded once. This clone was counted only a few times. Blood was collected once per donor into heparin, averaging approximately 110 mL.

The sample taken for sequencing was central memory CD4+ T cells from blood. This sequence originates from a woman aged 40 to 49 in good health. This chain uses TRBV7-9 with TRBJ1-5, with 7 bases lining up with TRBD1. The CDR3 nucleotides read TGTGCCAGCAGCTTAGGACAGGGAGGCGGTCAGCCCCAGCATTTT. This translates into CASSLGQGGGQPQHF.